The following is a TCR beta chain sequence with its context. Deletions cut 1 base from V and 1 base from J, with 7 bases between. CDR1 GTSNPN and CDR2 SVGIG come from the germline V gene (reference sequence). CDR3 length: 13 residues. With iRepertoire HTBI primers and Arm-PCR of CDR3 regions, TCR beta libraries were built. TCRdb re-called the multiplex PCR reads with MiXCR, one entry per CDR3 protein. The table includes about 520,000 distinct CDR3 sequences, 12% detected once. Time point indicated: newly diagnosed GD, antithyroid drugs for less than 3 months. Scientists built the TCR library using RNA that was extracted from PBMCs. This record comes from a study of regulatory T cells in long-lasting Graves disease. The sample was also linked to a second study, of T cells in Graves' hyperthyroidism and ophthalmopathy. As that report states: Ophthalmopathy, as predicted by the model, came a median roughly 6.5 months after the prediction.

Specimen: peripheral blood mononuclear cells (PBMCs), collected at new diagnosis, from a patient treated with antithyroid drugs. The V gene is TRBV30, the J gene TRBJ1-1; D is undetermined. The TCR sequence derives from a woman younger than 45 with Graves disease. CDR3 sequence (DNA): TGTGCCTGGAGTGCATACGGGAACACTGAAGCTTTCTTT. Its protein product is CAWSAYGNTEAFF.